Each of the 32 T cell receptor beta chains below was sequenced from the same sample in a study of blood T cell repertoires in COVID-19 (TCRdb year 2020). Libraries were constructed by the immunoSEQ multiplex PCR assay. This immuneACCESS table, as held by TCRdb, lists in-frame sequences with V and J called but not all clones. Of the missing ones, under half trace to an unresolved V gene in checked studies; the others have no known cause. Across this sample there are hundreds of thousands of clones, with roughly 85% seen only once. Around 6.9% of the sample is in the top ten clones. The sample comprised peripheral blood. Receptors originate from a human donor in a cohort sampled during active COVID-19.

The V and J genes are TRBV2 and TRBJ1-2; a weak D match, TRBD1 (5 bases). This CDR3 comprises 16 residues. CDR1 and CDR2 from the germline V gene are SNHLY and FYNNEI. The V and J ends lost 2 bases and 4 bases respectively, with 17 bases between them. Written as DNA, the CDR3 is TGTGCCAGCAGTGAATCGCGGGGGGGGGAGTTCTATGGCTACACCTTC. It codes for CASSESRGGEFYGYTF.

The V call is TRBV7-2, the J call TRBJ1-2; D remains unclear. V lost 2 bases, J lost 5 bases, and 9 bases lay in between. The CDR3 is 13 residues long. Germline V gives CDR1 SGHTA, CDR2 FQGNSA. This CDR3 is CASSLTESYGYTF. The CDR3 DNA is TGTGCCAGCAGCTTAACAGAATCGTATGGCTACACCTTC.

The gene calls are TRBV4-1 and TRBJ2-3; the D is unclear. This CDR3 is 14 amino acids long. Germline values: CDR1 MGHRA, CDR2 YSYEKL. Trimming took 4 bases from V and 4 from J, leaving 12 bases between them. The CDR3 DNA is TGCGCCAGCAGCCCTAGGTTTCGATCAGATACGCAGTATTTT. Amino acids: CASSPRFRSDTQYF.

V is TRBV12-3 or TRBV12-4 and J is TRBJ1-2; no clear D. The CDR3 covers 12 residues. V was trimmed by 1 base and J by 5 bases, leaving 5 bases between them. CDR3 sequence reads: CASSLVMYGYTF. The CDR3 DNA reads as TGTGCCAGCAGTTTAGTAATGTATGGCTACACCTTC.

The CDR3 DNA reads TGTGCCAGCAGCCAAGACGGGGGACGTTACACCGGGGAGCTGTTTTTT. Amino acids: CASSQDGGRYTGELFF. V is TRBV14 and J is TRBJ2-2; perhaps TRBD2 as D (6 bases). Trimming removed 0 bases at V and 3 bases at J, with 11 bases between. The V gene's germline CDR1 is SGHDN and CDR2 FVKESK. This CDR3 region has 16 residues.

The rearrangement joins TRBV7-8 to TRBJ2-2, with 10 bases aligning to TRBD1. CDR1 SGHVS and CDR2 FQNEAQ come from the germline V gene. The CDR3 has 17 residues. Unmatched junction bases numbered 7, after V lost 1 base and J lost 5 bases. As DNA, the CDR3 is TGTGCCAGCAGCTTAGATGGGACAGGGGCGGATACCGGGGAGCTGTTTTTT. Translation: CASSLDGTGADTGELFF.

The chain employs TRBV30 and TRBJ2-7, with unresolved D. This CDR3 region has 12 residues. The germline V gene has CDR1 GTSNPN and CDR2 SVGIG (reference sequence). Trimming took 2 bases from V and 3 from J, leaving 8 bases between them. Here the CDR3 DNA reads TGTGCCTGGAGTTACAGCCTCTACGAGCAGTACTTC. Protein sequence: CAWSYSLYEQYF. The whole variable domain, filled in from reference TRBV30 and TRBJ2-7, reads SQTIHQWPATLVQPVGSPLSLECTVEGTSNPNLYWYRQAAGRGLQLLFYSVGIGQISSEVPQNLSASRPQDRQFILSSKKLLLSDSGFYLCAWSYSLYEQYFGPGTRLTVT.

The genes are TRBV15 and TRBJ2-3, with 7 bases fitting TRBD1. This CDR3 spans 15 amino acids. Trimming cost V 0 bases and J 2 bases; bases outside gene matches: 2. CDR1 is LNHNV, CDR2 YYDKDF, per germline (reference sequence). As DNA, the CDR3 is TGTGCCACCAGCAGAGAAGGGGGCTACACAGATACGCAGTATTTT. Protein: CATSREGGYTDTQYF.

The V gene is TRBV10-3, the J gene TRBJ1-6; D remains ambiguous. The CDR3 loop spans 12 amino acids. Trimming cost V 6 bases and J 9 bases, with 9 bases left between them. The germline V gene encodes CDR1 ENHRY and CDR2 SYGVKD. CDR3 loop: CAISRPGSPLHF. The CDR3 DNA reads as TGTGCCATCAGCCGACCGGGTTCACCCCTCCACTTT.

The chain joins TRBV2 to TRBJ1-1; D is undetermined. There are 11 residues in the CDR3. Looked up from germline, CDR1 is SNHLY and CDR2 is FYNNEI. The V gene lost 9 bases and the J gene lost 3 bases, with 8 bases spanning the gap. DNA of the CDR3: TGTGCCAGACAGATACACACTGAAGCTTTCTTT. Residues: CARQIHTEAFF.

This sequence joins TRBV7-9 and TRBJ1-2; no firm D call. Per germline, CDR1 SEHNR and CDR2 FQNEAQ (reference sequence). The V end lost 3 bases, the J end lost 6 bases, and 20 bases lay between the germline ends. CDR3 length: 16 residues. The CDR3 reads CASSFGEIDGRDGYTF. CDR3 coding DNA: TGTGCCAGCAGCTTCGGAGAGATCGATGGCCGGGATGGCTACACCTTC.

In this sample, this clone turned up a few times. The V gene is TRBV10-2, the J gene TRBJ1-1; TRBD1 aligns across 10 bases. V was clipped by 6 bases and J by 5 bases; unmatched bases: 15. The V gene's germline CDR1 is WSHSY and CDR2 SAAADI. The CDR3 is made up of 17 amino acids. The CDR3 loop is CASRRTGTGARGTEAFF. The DNA of the CDR3 is TGCGCCAGCAGACGGACCGGGACAGGGGCTCGGGGAACTGAAGCTTTCTTT.

This chain links TRBV2 with TRBJ2-3; 8 positions agree with TRBD2. The CDR3 contains 18 residues. After removal of 2 bases from V and 5 bases from J, the junction contained 15 bases not matched to a gene. Per the germline V gene, CDR1 is SNHLY and CDR2 is FYNNEI. The CDR3 bases are TGTGCCAGCAGTGAAACTGGGGTGATAGCGGGGAACAAAGATACGCAGTATTTT. Protein product: CASSETGVIAGNKDTQYF.

The chain links TRBV6-1 to TRBJ1-1; perhaps TRBD1 as D (5 bases). V dropped 1 base and J dropped 5 bases, with 11 bases sitting between them. Germline loops: CDR1 MNHNS, CDR2 SASEGT. This CDR3 contains 14 residues. CDR3 residues: CASSEVTGRTEAFF. The CDR3 coding sequence is TGTGCCAGCAGTGAAGTTACAGGTCGAACTGAAGCTTTCTTT.

This clone occurred once. The rearrangement links TRBV10-3 to TRBJ2-3; 9 bases match TRBD2. CDR3 size: 15 residues. V trimming: 6 bases; J trimming: 4 bases; junction bases outside the gene matches: 8. The germline V gene has CDR1 ENHRY and CDR2 SYGVKD. CDR3 sequence reads: CAIRVAGVGADTQYF. CDR3 DNA sequence: TGTGCCATCAGAGTAGCGGGGGTGGGCGCAGATACGCAGTATTTT.

CDR3 coding DNA: TGTGCCAGCGTCCTACTAGCGGGGGGCACCGGGGAGCTGTTTTTT. Protein sequence: CASVLLAGGTGELFF. The chain is built from TRBV7-9 and TRBJ2-2, with 12 bases fitting TRBD2. V lost 8 bases, J lost 4 bases, and 5 bases stayed unmatched. The CDR3 length is 15 residues. CDR1 and CDR2 (germline): SEHNR, FQNEAQ (reference sequence).

The rearrangement links TRBV7-8 to TRBJ2-7; 11 bases match TRBD2. Looked up from germline, CDR1 is SGHVS and CDR2 is FQNEAQ. This CDR3 has 15 residues. V lost 5 bases, J lost 3 bases, and 6 bases stayed unmatched. The CDR3 bases are TGTGCCAGCAGCACCCGACTAGCGGGGCTCTACGAGCAGTACTTC. This gives the protein CASSTRLAGLYEQYF.

V gene TRBV25-1 combines with J gene TRBJ2-5; 7 bases align to TRBD2. The junction had 2 bases not matched to a gene; V was cut back by 8 bases and J by 5 bases. Per the germline V gene, CDR1 is MGHDK and CDR2 is SYGVNS. The CDR3 runs 11 residues. The chain's CDR3 is CASGAGETQYF. For the CDR3, the DNA is TGTGCCAGCGGAGCGGGGGAGACCCAGTACTTC.

The CDR3 is CASSLRVLANYGYTF. CDR3 coding DNA: TGTGCCAGCAGCTTACGGGTTCTAGCTAACTATGGCTACACCTTC. The rearrangement joins TRBV7-8 to TRBJ1-2; D gene unclear. The CDR3 runs 15 residues. V was trimmed by 2 bases and J by 0 bases, leaving 10 bases between them. Per the germline V gene, CDR1 is SGHVS and CDR2 is FQNEAQ.

The chain joins TRBV10-3 to TRBJ1-1, with a weak D call TRBD1 (6 bases). This CDR3 has 17 amino acids. Germline loops: CDR1 ENHRY, CDR2 SYGVKD. Trimming cost V 2 bases and J 0 bases, with 16 bases left between them. The CDR3 reads CAISEGGATLMNTEAFF. CDR3 sequence (DNA): TGTGCCATCAGTGAGGGGGGGGCAACCCTGATGAACACTGAAGCTTTCTTT.

The chain joins TRBV19 to TRBJ1-4; 8 nucleotides match TRBD1. Germline loops: CDR1 LNHDA, CDR2 SQIVND (reference sequence). The CDR3 loop spans 15 amino acids. V dropped 7 bases and J dropped 8; count of bases not matched to a gene: 12. This CDR3 is CASTSPQGVGEKLFF. The DNA for the CDR3 is TGTGCCAGTACCTCCCCACAGGGGGTCGGGGAAAAACTGTTTTTT.

The chain employs TRBV4-1 and TRBJ2-7, with 14 bases lining up with TRBD2. This CDR3 comprises 15 residues. V shed 4 bases, J shed 5 bases, and the junction held 4 bases outside the gene matches. Germline-derived CDR1 and CDR2 are MGHRA and YSYEKL. CDR3 protein: CASSLGTSGGHEQYF. The DNA for the CDR3 is TGCGCCAGCAGCCTAGGGACTAGCGGGGGCCACGAGCAGTACTTC.

In its sample, this clone was seen a few times. The chain couples TRBV7-3 to TRBJ1-1, with 7 bases fitting TRBD1. Germline CDR1 is SGHTA and CDR2 is FQGTGA. V was pared by 5 bases and J by 2 bases, with 5 bases of the junction left unmatched. The CDR3 sequence is 14 residues long. The CDR3 loop is CASSPTGYNTEAFF. The DNA of the CDR3 is TGTGCCAGCAGCCCGACAGGGTATAACACTGAAGCTTTCTTT.

V and J are TRBV5-1 and TRBJ1-1; maybe TRBD1 (6 bases). The CDR3 extends over 12 amino acids. The germline gives CDR1 SGHRS, CDR2 YFSETQ. Here the CDR3 DNA reads TGCGCTTCGGTCGGGGGGCACGCTGAAGCTTTCTTT. Its protein is CASVGGHAEAFF.

This sequence joins TRBV18 and TRBJ1-4; no firm D call. V was pared by 2 bases and J by 0 bases, with 10 bases between. In germline, CDR1 is KGHSH, CDR2 LQKENI. CDR3 length equals 16 residues. CDR3 nucleotide sequence: TGTGCCAGCTCACCAACGGGAAGGGCAACTAATGAAAAACTGTTTTTT. Encoded protein: CASSPTGRATNEKLFF.

The chain has TRBV11-2 and TRBJ1-3, with 9 bases matching TRBD1. This CDR3 spans 16 amino acids. V was pared by 1 base and J by 3 bases, with 4 bases of the junction left unmatched. Germline CDR1 SGHAT, CDR2 FQNNGV. This CDR3 reads CASSLVTGGIGNTIYF. The CDR3 DNA sequence: TGTGCCAGCAGCTTAGTCACAGGGGGCATTGGAAACACCATATATTTT.

This clone appeared once. The chain carries TRBV25-1 and TRBJ2-7; 11 bases agree with TRBD1. Trimming at V came to 4 bases and at J to 3 bases, leaving 11 bases not matched to a gene. The CDR3 is made up of 17 amino acids. Germline CDR1 MGHDK, CDR2 SYGVNS. The CDR3 coding sequence is TGTGCCAGCAGTGTCCGCCTGCAGGGGACAGGGGGCTACGAGCAGTACTTC. Amino acid sequence: CASSVRLQGTGGYEQYF.

The chain combines TRBV2 with TRBJ2-1, with 8 bases matching TRBD2. This CDR3 spans 16 amino acids. Germline values: CDR1 SNHLY, CDR2 FYNNEI. Trimming removed 7 bases from V and 7 bases from J; junction bases left unmatched: 15. CDR3 protein: CASNLRGSGGMNEQFF. The CDR3 nucleotides are TGTGCCAGCAACCTCCGGGGGAGCGGGGGAATGAATGAGCAGTTCTTC.

A remark on this clone: The junction departs from the called germline gene at one end, perhaps through a read error. The V call is TRBV11-2, the J call TRBJ2-7; 7 bases map to TRBD1. The CDR3 contains 12 residues. Germline V gene sequence: CDR1 SGHAT, CDR2 FQNNGV. In nucleotides, the CDR3 is TGTGCCAGCAGCTTAGATCGGGACAGTCCCAACTTC. It specifies CASSLDRDSPNF.

The gene calls are TRBV5-1 and TRBJ2-1, with D perhaps TRBD1 (6 bases). This CDR3 has 14 amino acids. V dropped 4 bases and J dropped 4 bases, with 12 bases sitting between them. The germline CDR1 and CDR2 sequences are SGHRS and YFSETQ. Written as DNA, the CDR3 is TGCGCCAGCAGCAACCGTACAGGGTACAATGAGCAGTTCTTC. Its protein product is CASSNRTGYNEQFF.

The chain combines TRBV21-1 with TRBJ1-5; the table calls TRBD1, which could not be checked here. TRBV21-1 is deemed a pseudogene. The CDR3 has 16 amino acids. The CDR3 loop reads CASSRWDTISVKPQHF. In DNA, the CDR3 is TGTGCCAGCAGCAGGTGGGACACGATCTCCGTGAAGCCCCAGCATTTT.

This clone has a handful of counts. The gene calls are TRBV5-1 and TRBJ1-3, with 7 bases fitting TRBD1. This CDR3 has 17 residues. V lost 4 bases, J lost 4 bases, and 14 bases stayed unmatched. Germline CDR1 is SGHRS and CDR2 is YFSETQ. CDR3 nucleotides: TGCGCCAGCAGCCTTACACCGACAGGGCCGCAAGGAAACACCATATATTTT. Protein product: CASSLTPTGPQGNTIYF.